The sequence of this T cell receptor beta chain was determined in a study of blood T cell repertoires in COVID-19. Sequencing was performed with immunoSEQ multiplex PCR; in TCRdb, only in-frame clones are kept and a portion is missing. The sample lists a few hundred thousand clones, around 87% occurring once. The sample was peripheral blood. The sequence was collected from a human donor in a cohort sampled during active COVID-19.

CDR3 sequence: CASSSSVLRETANYGYTF. The CDR3 DNA follows: TGTGCCAGCAGTTCTAGTGTTTTGCGGGAGACAGCTAACTATGGCTACACCTTC. This chain joins TRBV2 and TRBJ1-2, with TRBD1 as a possible D gene (5 bases). V gave up 5 bases and J gave up 0 bases, with 22 bases separating them. This CDR3 has 18 amino acids. The germline CDR1 and CDR2 sequences are SNHLY and FYNNEI.